The rows below give T cell receptor beta chains drawn from one sample of a study of blood T cell repertoires in COVID-19. Measured with immunoSEQ multiplex PCR; TCRdb has only the in-frame clones, and not every one. The sample carries approximately 350,000 clones, around 90% recorded once. Sequenced input: peripheral blood. These receptors all stem from a woman aged 25 to 39 with COVID-19, enrolled during active disease. Both conserved end residues are part of each CDR3. A D gene is named only where the DNA matches it firmly. Not all rows give a size; the values are once, few, many and, for expanded clones, a class.

D gene	clone size	V gene	J gene	CDR3 protein	CDR3 DNA
TRBD2	once	TRBV7-9	TRBJ2-1	CASSLPGGNHNEQFF	TGTGCCAGCAGCTTGCCGGGGGGGAACCACAATGAGCAGTTCTTC
NA	NA	TRBV11-2	TRBJ1-3	CASSLGHRSGNTIYF	TGTGCCAGCAGCTTAGGACACCGCTCTGGAAACACCATATATTTT
TRBD2	NA	TRBV6-1	TRBJ2-3	CASSETSGGALDTQYF	TGTGCCAGCAGTGAAACTAGCGGGGGGGCCTTAGATACGCAGTATTTT
NA	NA	TRBV29-1	TRBJ2-5	CSVDLQETQYF	TGCAGCGTTGATCTGCAAGAGACCCAGTACTTC
NA	NA	TRBV27	TRBJ1-5	CASNKEGTRNQPQHF	TGTGCCAGCAATAAGGAAGGGACAAGAAATCAGCCCCAGCATTTT
NA	NA	TRBV19	TRBJ2-1	CASSMGIATGIHEQFF	TGTGCCAGTAGTATGGGAATAGCGACAGGCATCCATGAGCAGTTCTTC
TRBD1	NA	TRBV5-1	TRBJ2-7	CASSLGTGQFSYEQYF	TGCGCCAGCAGCTTAGGGACAGGGCAATTTTCCTACGAGCAGTACTTC
NA	NA	TRBV28	TRBJ2-5	CASSLELSGETQYF	TGTGCCAGCAGTCTCGAGCTATCGGGAGAGACCCAGTACTTC
TRBD1	NA	TRBV4-1	TRBJ1-1	CASSQRQGWEAFF	TGCGCCAGCAGCCAGCGACAGGGGTGGGAAGCTTTCTTT
TRBD2	NA	TRBV3-1/TRBV3-2	TRBJ2-2	CASSQNSGSGTGELFF	TGTGCCAGCAGCCAAAATAGCGGGAGTGGTACCGGGGAGCTGTTTTTT
NA	NA	TRBV18	TRBJ2-5	CASSPSGAEETQYF	TGTGCCAGCTCACCTTCGGGAGCTGAAGAGACCCAGTACTTC
TRBD1	NA	TRBV10-1	TRBJ1-4	CASSDVGTGNEKLFF	TGCGCCAGCAGTGACGTCGGGACAGGGAATGAAAAACTGTTTTTT
NA	NA	TRBV5-1	TRBJ1-6	CASSLAPGNSPLHF	TGCGCCAGCAGCTTGGCCCCAGGGAATTCACCCCTCCACTTT
NA	NA	TRBV9	TRBJ1-1	CASSVATGYGTEAFF	TGTGCCAGCAGCGTAGCTACAGGGTATGGTACTGAAGCTTTCTTT
NA	NA	TRBV3-1/TRBV3-2	TRBJ2-1	CASSQETVSSYNEQFF	TGTGCCAGCAGCCAAGAGACAGTCAGCTCCTACAATGAGCAGTTCTTC